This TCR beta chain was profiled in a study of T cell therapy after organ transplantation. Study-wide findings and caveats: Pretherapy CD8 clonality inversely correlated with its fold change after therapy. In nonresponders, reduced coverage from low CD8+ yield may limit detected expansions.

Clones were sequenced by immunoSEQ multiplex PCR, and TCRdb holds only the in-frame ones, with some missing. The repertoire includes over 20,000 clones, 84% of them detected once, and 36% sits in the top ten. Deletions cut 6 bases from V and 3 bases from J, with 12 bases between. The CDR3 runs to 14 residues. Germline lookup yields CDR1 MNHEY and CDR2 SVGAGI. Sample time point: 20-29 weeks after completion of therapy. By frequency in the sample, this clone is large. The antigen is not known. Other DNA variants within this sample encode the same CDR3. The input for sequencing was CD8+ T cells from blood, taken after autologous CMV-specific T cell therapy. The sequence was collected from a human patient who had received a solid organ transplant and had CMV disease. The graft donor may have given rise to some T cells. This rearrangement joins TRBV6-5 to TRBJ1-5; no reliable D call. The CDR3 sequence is CASSLDGYNQPQHF. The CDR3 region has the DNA TGTGCCAGCAGCCTCGACGGATACAATCAGCCCCAGCATTTT.